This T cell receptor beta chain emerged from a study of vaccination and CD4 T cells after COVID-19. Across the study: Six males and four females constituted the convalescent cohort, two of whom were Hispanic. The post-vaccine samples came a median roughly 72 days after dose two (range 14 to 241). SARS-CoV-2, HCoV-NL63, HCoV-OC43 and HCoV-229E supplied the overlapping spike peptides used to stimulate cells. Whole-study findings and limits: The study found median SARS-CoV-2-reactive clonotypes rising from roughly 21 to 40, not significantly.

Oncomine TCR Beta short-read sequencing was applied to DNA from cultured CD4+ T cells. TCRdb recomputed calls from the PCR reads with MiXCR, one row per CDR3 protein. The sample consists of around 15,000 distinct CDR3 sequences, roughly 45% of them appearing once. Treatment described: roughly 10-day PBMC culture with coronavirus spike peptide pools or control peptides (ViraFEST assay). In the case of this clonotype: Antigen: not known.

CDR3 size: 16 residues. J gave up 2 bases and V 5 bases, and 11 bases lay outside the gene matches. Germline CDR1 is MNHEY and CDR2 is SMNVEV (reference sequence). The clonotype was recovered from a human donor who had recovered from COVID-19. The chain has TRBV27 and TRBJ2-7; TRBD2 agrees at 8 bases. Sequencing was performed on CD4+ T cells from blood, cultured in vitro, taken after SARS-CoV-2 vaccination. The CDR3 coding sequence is TGTGCCAGCAGTCTCAAAATAGCGGGACCGACCTACGAGCAGTACTTC. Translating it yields CASSLKIAGPTYEQYF.